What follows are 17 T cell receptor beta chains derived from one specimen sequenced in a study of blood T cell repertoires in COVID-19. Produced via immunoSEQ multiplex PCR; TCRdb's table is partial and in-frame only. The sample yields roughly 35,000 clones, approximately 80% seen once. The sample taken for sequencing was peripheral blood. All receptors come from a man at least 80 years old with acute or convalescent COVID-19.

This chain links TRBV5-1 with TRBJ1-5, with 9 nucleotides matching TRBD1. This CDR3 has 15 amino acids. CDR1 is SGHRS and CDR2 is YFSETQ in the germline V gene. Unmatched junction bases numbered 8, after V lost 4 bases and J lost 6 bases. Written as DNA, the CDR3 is TGCGCCAGCAGCCGGACAGGGGAAAGGGGTCAGCCCCAGCATTTT. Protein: CASSRTGERGQPQHF.

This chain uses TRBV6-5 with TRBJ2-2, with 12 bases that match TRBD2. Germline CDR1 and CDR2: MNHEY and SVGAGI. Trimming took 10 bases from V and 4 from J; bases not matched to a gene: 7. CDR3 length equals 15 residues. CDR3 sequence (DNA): TGTGCCACTGTGACTAGCGGGGGTTCCACCGGGGAGCTGTTTTTT. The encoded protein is CATVTSGGSTGELFF.

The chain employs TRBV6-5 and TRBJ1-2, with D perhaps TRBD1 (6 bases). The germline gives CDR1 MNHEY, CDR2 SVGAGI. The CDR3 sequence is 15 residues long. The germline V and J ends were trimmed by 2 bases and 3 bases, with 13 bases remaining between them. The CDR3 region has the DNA TGTGCCAGCAGTTACGATACAGGGCCAGACTATGGCTACACCTTC. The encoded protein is CASSYDTGPDYGYTF.

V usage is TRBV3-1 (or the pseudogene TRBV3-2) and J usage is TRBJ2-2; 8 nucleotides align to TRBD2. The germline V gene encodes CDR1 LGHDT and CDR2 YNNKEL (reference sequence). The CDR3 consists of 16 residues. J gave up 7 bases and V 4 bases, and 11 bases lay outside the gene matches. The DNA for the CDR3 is TGTGCCAGCAGCCCGCGTGTAGCGGGGTCGAGCGGGGAGCTGTTTTTT. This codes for CASSPRVAGSSGELFF.

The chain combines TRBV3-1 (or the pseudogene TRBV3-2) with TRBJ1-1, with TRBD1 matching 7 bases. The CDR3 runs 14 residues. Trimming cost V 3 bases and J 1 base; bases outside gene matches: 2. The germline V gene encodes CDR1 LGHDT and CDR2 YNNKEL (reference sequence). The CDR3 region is CASSHDRANTEAFF. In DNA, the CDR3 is TGTGCCAGCAGCCACGACAGGGCGAACACTGAAGCTTTCTTT.

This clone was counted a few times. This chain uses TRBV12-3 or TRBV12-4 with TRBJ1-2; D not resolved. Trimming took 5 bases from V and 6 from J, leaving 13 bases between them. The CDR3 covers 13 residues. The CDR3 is CASSRWTWNGYTF. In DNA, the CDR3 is TGTGCCAGCAGTCGTTGGACTTGGAATGGCTACACCTTC.

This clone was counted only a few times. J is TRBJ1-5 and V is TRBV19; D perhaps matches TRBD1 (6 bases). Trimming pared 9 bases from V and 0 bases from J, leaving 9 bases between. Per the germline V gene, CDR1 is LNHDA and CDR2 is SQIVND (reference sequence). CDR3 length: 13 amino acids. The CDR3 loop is CASGQFSNQPQHF. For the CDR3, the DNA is TGTGCCAGCGGACAGTTTAGCAATCAGCCCCAGCATTTT.

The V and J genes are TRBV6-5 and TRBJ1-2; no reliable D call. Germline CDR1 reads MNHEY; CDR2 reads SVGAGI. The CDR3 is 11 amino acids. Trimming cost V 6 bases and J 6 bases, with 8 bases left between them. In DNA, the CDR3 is TGTGCCAGCAGACGACAAGATGGCTACACCTTC. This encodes CASRRQDGYTF.

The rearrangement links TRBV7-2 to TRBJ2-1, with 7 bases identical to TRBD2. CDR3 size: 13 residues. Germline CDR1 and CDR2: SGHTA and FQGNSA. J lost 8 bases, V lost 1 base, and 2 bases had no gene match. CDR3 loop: CASSLGLAYEQFF. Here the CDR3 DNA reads TGTGCCAGCAGCTTAGGACTAGCATATGAGCAGTTCTTC.

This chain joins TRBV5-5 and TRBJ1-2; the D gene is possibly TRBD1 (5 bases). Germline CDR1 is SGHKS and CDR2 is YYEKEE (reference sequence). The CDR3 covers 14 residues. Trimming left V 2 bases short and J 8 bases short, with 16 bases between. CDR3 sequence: CASSLQRGAGGYTF. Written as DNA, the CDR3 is TGTGCCAGCAGCTTACAAAGGGGCGCAGGGGGCTACACCTTC.

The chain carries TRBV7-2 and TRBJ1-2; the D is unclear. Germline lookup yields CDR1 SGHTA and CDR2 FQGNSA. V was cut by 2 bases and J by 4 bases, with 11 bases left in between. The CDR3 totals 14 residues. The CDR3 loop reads CASSLNRNSYGYTF. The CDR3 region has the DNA TGTGCCAGCAGCTTAAATAGAAATAGCTATGGCTACACCTTC.

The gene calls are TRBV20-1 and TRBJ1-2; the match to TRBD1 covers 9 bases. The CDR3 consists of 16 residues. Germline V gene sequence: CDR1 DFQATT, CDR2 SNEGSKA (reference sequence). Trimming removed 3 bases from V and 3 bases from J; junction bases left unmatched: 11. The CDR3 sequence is CSASEETGGIDYGYTF. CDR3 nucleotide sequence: TGCAGTGCTAGTGAAGAGACAGGGGGAATAGACTATGGCTACACCTTC.

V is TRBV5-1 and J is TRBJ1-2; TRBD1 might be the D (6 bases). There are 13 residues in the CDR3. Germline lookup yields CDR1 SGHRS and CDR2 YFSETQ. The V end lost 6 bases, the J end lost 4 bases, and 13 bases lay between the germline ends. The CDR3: CASTQVTGYGYTF. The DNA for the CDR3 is TGCGCCAGCACCCAAGTGACAGGCTATGGCTACACCTTC. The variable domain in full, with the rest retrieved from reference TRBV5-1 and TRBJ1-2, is KAGVTQTPRYLIKTRGQQVTLSCSPISGHRSVSWYQQTPGQGLQFLFEYFSETQRNKGNFPGRFSGRQFSNSRSEMNVSTLELGDSALYLCASTQVTGYGYTFGSGTRLTVV.

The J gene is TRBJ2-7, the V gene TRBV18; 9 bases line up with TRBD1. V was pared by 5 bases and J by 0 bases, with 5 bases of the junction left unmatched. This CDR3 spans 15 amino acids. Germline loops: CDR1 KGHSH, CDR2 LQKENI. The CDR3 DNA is TGTGCCAGCTCAGAATACAGGGGGCTCTCCTACGAGCAGTACTTC. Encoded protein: CASSEYRGLSYEQYF.

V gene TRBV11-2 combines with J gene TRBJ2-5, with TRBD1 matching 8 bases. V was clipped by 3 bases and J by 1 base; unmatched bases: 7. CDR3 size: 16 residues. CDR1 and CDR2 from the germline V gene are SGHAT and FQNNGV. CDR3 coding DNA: TGTGCCAGCAGCTTGGGAGTGGGACAGGCCCAAGAGACCCAGTACTTC. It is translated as CASSLGVGQAQETQYF.

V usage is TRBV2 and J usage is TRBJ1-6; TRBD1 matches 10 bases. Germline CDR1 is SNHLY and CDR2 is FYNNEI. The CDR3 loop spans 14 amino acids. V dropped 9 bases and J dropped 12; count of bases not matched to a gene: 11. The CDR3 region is CASQDRGLGEPLHF. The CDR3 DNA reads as TGTGCCAGTCAGGACAGGGGGTTGGGGGAACCCCTCCACTTT.

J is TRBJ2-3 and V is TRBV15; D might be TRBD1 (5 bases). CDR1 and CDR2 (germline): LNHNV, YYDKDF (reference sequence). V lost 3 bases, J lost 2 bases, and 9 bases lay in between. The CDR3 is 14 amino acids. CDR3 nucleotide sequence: TGTGCCACCAGCAGGGGCAGGGACACAGATACGCAGTATTTT. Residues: CATSRGRDTDTQYF. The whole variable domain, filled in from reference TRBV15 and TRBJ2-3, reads DAMVIQNPRYQVTQFGKPVTLSCSQTLNHNVMYWYQQKSSQAPKLLFHYYDKDFNNEADTPDNFQSRRPNTSFCFLDIRSPGLGDTAMYLCATSRGRDTDTQYFGPGTRLTVL.